Below are 6 T cell receptor beta chains sequenced from a single sample in a study of T cell responses to AZD1222 COVID-19 vaccine. The protocol was immunoSEQ multiplex PCR, while the TCRdb copy is restricted to in-frame clones and leaves out a portion. The sample holds approximately 42,000 clones, around 88% seen once. The source material was peripheral blood, sampled 28 days after the second AZD1222 dose. These receptors were taken from an adult who received the AZD1222 COVID-19 vaccine.

The rearrangement joins TRBV5-1 to TRBJ1-1; D is undetermined. V lost 1 base to trimming and J lost 1 base, with 11 bases between them. CDR1 SGHRS and CDR2 YFSETQ come from the germline V gene. The CDR3 length is 15 residues. In DNA form, the CDR3 reads TGCGCCAGCAGCTTGATGGGGAAGCCGAACACTGAAGCTTTCTTT. Translating gives CASSLMGKPNTEAFF.

This chain connects TRBV11-2 to TRBJ1-1; D gene unclear. V lost 6 bases and J lost 5, with 22 bases in between. In germline, CDR1 is SGHAT, CDR2 FQNNGV. The CDR3 totals 16 residues. CDR3: CASRSIIRRGPTEAFF. The CDR3 DNA sequence: TGTGCCAGCAGATCAATAATCCGCCGGGGTCCGACTGAAGCTTTCTTT.

The V and J genes are TRBV27 and TRBJ1-2; D is possibly TRBD1 (5 bases). CDR1 is MNHEY and CDR2 is SMNVEV in the germline V gene (reference sequence). V shed 5 bases and J shed 0 bases, with 13 bases lying between them. This CDR3 contains 15 residues. CDR3 sequence (DNA): TGTGCCAGCAGTGACGGCGGGGGAGCTAACTATGGCTACACCTTC. It codes for CASSDGGGANYGYTF.

The chain joins TRBV6-1 to TRBJ1-1; TRBD1 matches 12 bases. The CDR3 has 18 amino acids. Germline CDR1 and CDR2: MNHNS and SASEGT. J was trimmed by 4 bases and V by 1 base; bases with no gene match: 10. The CDR3 protein is CASSEELGQGARGTEAFF. CDR3 bases: TGTGCCAGCAGTGAAGAATTGGGACAGGGGGCCAGAGGCACTGAAGCTTTCTTT.

The chain uses TRBV25-1 and TRBJ1-6; 7 nucleotides agree with TRBD1. V shed 1 base, J shed 6 bases, and the junction held 0 bases outside the gene matches. Germline lookup yields CDR1 MGHDK and CDR2 SYGVNS. The CDR3 length is 14 residues. CDR3 DNA: TGTGCCAGCAGTGAATGGGACAGTAATTCACCCCTCCACTTT. Translated: CASSEWDSNSPLHF.

J is TRBJ2-7 and V is TRBV7-6, with 8 bases fitting TRBD1. The CDR3 consists of 15 residues. CDR1 is SGHVS, CDR2 FNYEAQ, per germline. The V and J ends lost 1 base and 6 bases, in that order; junction bases with no gene match: 8. Written as DNA, the CDR3 is TGTGCCAGCAGCTTAGGGGGCAGGGGGCAGGGCGAGCAGTACTTC. Protein: CASSLGGRGQGEQYF. Full variable domain (missing parts from reference TRBV7-6 and TRBJ2-7): GAGVSQSPRYKVTKRGQDVALRCDPISGHVSLYWYRQALGQGPEFLTYFNYEAQQDKSGLPNDRFSAERPEGSISTLTIQRTEQRDSAMYRCASSLGGRGQGEQYFGPGTRLTVT.